Listed below are T cell receptor beta chains from one sample, sequenced in a study of CD8+CD57+ T cells in acquired aplastic anemia. TCRdb re-derived calls from the reads in MiXCR, one entry per CDR3 protein. This repertoire shows 200,000 to 250,000 distinct CDR3 sequences, more than 55% found once; its top ten account for about 60%. Input material: sorted CD4+, CD8+, or CD8+CD57+ T cells (not recorded which) from PBMCs. The receptor source for this set is a human donor with aplastic anemia. Both conserved end residues are part of each CDR3. Each record gives: clone size, J gene, V gene, D gene, CDR3 protein, CDR3 DNA. The D gene is left open where the match is weak. For some rows the clone size is stated as once, few or many, or as a class when expanded; others skip it.

>.|TRBJ2-2|TRBV12-3/TRBV12-4|.
CASSFSTRSGELFF
TGTGCCAGCAGTTTTTCAACGCGTTCCGGGGAGCTGTTTTTT
>few|TRBJ1-1|TRBV29-1|TRBD1
CSAGGGRGTEAFF
TGCAGCGCTGGAGGGGGCAGGGGGACTGAAGCTTTCTTT
>.|TRBJ2-5|TRBV10-3|.
CAISDGVHQETQYF
TGTGCCATCAGTGACGGGGTGCACCAAGAGACCCAGTACTTC
>once|TRBJ2-3|TRBV7-9|.
CASSFLGGPTDTQYF
TGTGCCAGCAGCTTTCTGGGGGGCCCCACAGATACGCAGTATTTT
>.|TRBJ2-1|TRBV20-1|TRBD2
CSARDSSGWDNEQFF
TGCAGTGCTAGAGATTCTAGCGGGTGGGACAATGAGCAGTTCTTC
>.|TRBJ1-2|TRBV7-2|.
CASSLVGTGYTF
TGTGCCAGCAGCTTAGTTGGGACGGGCTACACCTTC
>.|TRBJ2-7|TRBV7-8|.
CASSLGIPYEQYF
TGTGCCAGCAGCTTAGGTATCCCCTACGAGCAGTACTTC
>.|TRBJ1-1|TRBV7-8|.
CASSPLQRMNTEAFF
TGTGCCAGCAGCCCCCTACAGCGCATGAACACTGAAGCTTTCTTT
>.|TRBJ1-4|TRBV7-6|.
CASSFSPTNEKLFF
TGTGCCAGCAGCTTTTCCCCTACTAATGAAAAACTGTTTTTT
>.|TRBJ2-5|TRBV3-1|TRBD2
CASRSGTSGGVTGETQYF
TGTGCCAGCAGATCCGGGACTAGCGGGGGCGTTACCGGAGAGACCCAGTACTTC
>.|TRBJ2-7|TRBV20-1|.
CSARAPNSYEQYF
TGCAGTGCTAGAGCCCCTAACTCCTACGAGCAGTACTTC
>.|TRBJ1-2|TRBV24-1|.
CATSGTENYGYTF
TGTGCCACCAGTGGCACAGAAAACTATGGCTACACCTTC
>once|TRBJ2-5|TRBV25-1|.
CASSDPGGQETQYF
TGTGCCAGCAGTGATCCAGGGGGGCAAGAGACCCAGTACTTC
>once|TRBJ1-1|TRBV20-1|.
CSAQKDPMTEAFF
TGCAGTGCTCAAAAGGACCCCATGACTGAAGCTTTCTTT
>.|TRBJ1-2|TRBV12-3/TRBV12-4|.
CASSFQGLGGYTF
TGTGCCAGCAGTTTCCAGGGGCTCGGCGGCTACACCTTC
>.|TRBJ1-2|TRBV9|TRBD1
CASSSTSTGTGGYTF
TGTGCCAGCAGCAGCACCAGTACCGGGACAGGCGGCTACACCTTC
>.|TRBJ2-1|TRBV9|TRBD2
CASSARGLLDNEQFF
TGTGCCAGCAGCGCGAGGGGACTACTAGACAATGAGCAGTTCTTC
>.|TRBJ2-2|TRBV2|.
CASSVGAGGVVNTGELFF
TGTGCCAGCAGCGTGGGGGCAGGAGGCGTTGTGAACACCGGGGAGCTGTTTTTT
>.|TRBJ2-5|TRBV5-6|.
CASSETRGETQYF
TGTGCCAGCAGCGAAACTAGGGGAGAGACCCAGTACTTC
>once|TRBJ1-5|TRBV4-3|.
CASSQVGGNNQPQHF
TGCGCCAGCAGCCAAGTTGGGGGTAACAATCAGCCCCAGCATTTT
>.|TRBJ1-1|TRBV7-9|.
CASSPPTGILNTEAFF
TGTGCCAGCAGCCCTCCGACAGGTATCTTGAACACTGAAGCTTTCTTT
>.|TRBJ1-1|TRBV9|.
CASSVVPQSSVAIRTEAFF
TGTGCCAGCAGCGTAGTGCCCCAGAGTTCTGTTGCGATTCGCACTGAAGCTTTCTTT
>.|TRBJ1-5|TRBV7-6|.
CASSLGGFGNQPQHF
TGTGCCAGCAGCTTAGGGGGATTCGGCAATCAGCCCCAGCATTTT
>.|TRBJ2-5|TRBV7-7|.
CASSSHEGLSETQYF
TGTGCCAGCAGCTCCCACGAAGGTTTGTCTGAGACCCAGTACTTC
>.|TRBJ1-1|TRBV7-2|.
CASSSIGGALNTEAFF
TGTGCCAGCAGCTCAATAGGGGGGGCTCTGAACACTGAAGCTTTCTTT
>.|TRBJ2-7|TRBV10-2|TRBD1
CASMGDSYEQYF
TGCGCCAGCATGGGGGACAGCTACGAGCAGTACTTC
>.|TRBJ1-1|TRBV2|.
CASTPRGGTEAFF
TGTGCCAGCACCCCGCGGGGTGGCACTGAAGCTTTCTTT
>.|TRBJ1-6|TRBV7-9|.
CASSLDISPLHF
TGTGCCAGCAGCTTAGACATCTCACCCCTCCACTTT
>.|TRBJ2-7|TRBV19|.
CASSRGERSYEQYF
TGTGCCAGCAGCCGAGGGGAGCGCTCCTACGAGCAGTACTTC
>.|TRBJ1-6|TRBV7-9|.
CASSLADRNSPLHF
TGTGCCAGCAGCTTAGCCGACAGGAATTCACCCCTCCACTTT
>.|TRBJ1-3|TRBV6-5|.
CASSGRRAGNTIYF
TGTGCCAGCAGTGGAAGAAGGGCGGGGAACACCATATATTTT
>few|TRBJ2-1|TRBV29-1|.
CSVRQDPYNEQFF
TGCAGCGTCCGACAGGATCCGTACAATGAGCAGTTCTTC
>once|TRBJ2-7|TRBV5-1|.
CASRPGGAYEQYF
TGCGCCAGCAGGCCTGGCGGAGCCTACGAGCAGTACTTC
>.|TRBJ2-5|TRBV7-9|.
CASSFPGRRGETQYF
TGTGCCAGCAGCTTCCCGGGGCGCAGGGGAGAGACCCAGTACTTC
>few|TRBJ2-6|TRBV6-2/TRBV6-3|.
CASSYSPFTGTDANVLTF
TGTGCCAGCAGTTACTCTCCTTTCACCGGGACGGACGCCAACGTCCTGACTTTC
>once|TRBJ2-7|TRBV15|TRBD1
CATSTGTGNYEQYF
TGTGCCACCAGCACCGGGACAGGGAACTACGAGCAGTACTTC
>.|TRBJ2-1|TRBV2|.
CASRGVFHEQFF
TGTGCCAGCAGGGGGGTATTTCACGAGCAGTTCTTC
>once|TRBJ2-6|TRBV13|.
CASSKGRSGANVLTF
TGTGCCAGCAGCAAGGGGCGCTCTGGGGCCAACGTCCTGACTTTC
>.|TRBJ2-1|TRBV7-3|.
CASSPSISYNEQFF
TGTGCCAGCAGCCCCTCTATCTCCTACAATGAGCAGTTCTTC
>.|TRBJ1-1|TRBV5-1|.
CASSLAARSEAFF
TGCGCCAGCAGCTTGGCAGCTAGGAGTGAAGCTTTCTTT
>few|TRBJ1-5|TRBV7-8|TRBD1
CASSSRQGGQPQHF
TGTGCCAGCAGCTCACGACAGGGAGGTCAGCCCCAGCATTTT
>.|TRBJ2-7|TRBV10-3|TRBD2
CASTGLANEQYF
TGTGCCTCGACCGGACTAGCGAACGAGCAGTACTTC
>.|TRBJ2-1|TRBV2|TRBD1
CASSETGQRNEQFF
TGTGCCAGCAGTGAGACAGGGCAGAGGAATGAGCAGTTCTTC
>.|TRBJ1-2|TRBV20-1|TRBD1
CSATGQGARGYTF
TGCAGTGCTACGGGACAGGGGGCGCGAGGCTACACCTTC